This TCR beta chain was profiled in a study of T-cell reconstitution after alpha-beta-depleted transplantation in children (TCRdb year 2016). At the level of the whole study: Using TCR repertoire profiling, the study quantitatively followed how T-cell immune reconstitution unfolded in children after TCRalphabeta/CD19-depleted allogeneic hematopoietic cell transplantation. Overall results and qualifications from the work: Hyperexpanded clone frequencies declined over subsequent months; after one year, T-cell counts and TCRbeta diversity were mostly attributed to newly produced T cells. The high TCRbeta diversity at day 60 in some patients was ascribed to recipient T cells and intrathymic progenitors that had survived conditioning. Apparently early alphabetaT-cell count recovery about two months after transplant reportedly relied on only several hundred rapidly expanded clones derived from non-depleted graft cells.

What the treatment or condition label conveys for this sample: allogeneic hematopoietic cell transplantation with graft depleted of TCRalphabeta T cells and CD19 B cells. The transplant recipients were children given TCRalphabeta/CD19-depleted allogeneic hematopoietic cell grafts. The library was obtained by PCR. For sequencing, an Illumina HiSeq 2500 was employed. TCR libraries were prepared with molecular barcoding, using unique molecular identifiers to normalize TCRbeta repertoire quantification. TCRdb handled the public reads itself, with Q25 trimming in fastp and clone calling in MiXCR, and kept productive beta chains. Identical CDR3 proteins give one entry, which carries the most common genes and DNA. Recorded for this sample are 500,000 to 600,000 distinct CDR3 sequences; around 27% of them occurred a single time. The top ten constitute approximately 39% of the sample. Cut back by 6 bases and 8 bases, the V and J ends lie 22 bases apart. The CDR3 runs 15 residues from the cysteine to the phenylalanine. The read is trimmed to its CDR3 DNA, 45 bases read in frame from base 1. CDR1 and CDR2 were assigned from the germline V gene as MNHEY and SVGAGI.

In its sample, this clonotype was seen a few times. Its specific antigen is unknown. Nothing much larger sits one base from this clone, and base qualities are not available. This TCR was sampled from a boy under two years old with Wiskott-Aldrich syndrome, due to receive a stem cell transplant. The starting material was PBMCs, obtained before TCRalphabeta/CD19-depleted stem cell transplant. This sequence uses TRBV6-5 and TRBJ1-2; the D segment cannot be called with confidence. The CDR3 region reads CASSRISVSGEGYTF. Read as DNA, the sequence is TGTGCCAGCAGCCGCATAAGCGTGTCGGGTGAGGGCTACACCTTC.